The T cell receptor (beta chain) described here comes from a study of blood T cell repertoires in COVID-19. The overall study: Both acute and convalescent COVID-19 samples were obtained from the United States, Italy and Spain. In each case, the material was cDNA or gDNA derived from T cells, B-cell-depleted T cells, or PBMCs.

V lost 6 bases to trimming and J lost 3 bases, with 9 bases between them. The length of the CDR3 is 14 residues. Germline CDR1 is LNHDA and CDR2 is SQIVND (reference sequence). In the original analysis: The assay estimated nucleated cells by amplifying reference gene primers. Sequenced by immunoSEQ multiplex PCR; TCRdb stores in-frame clones only, minus some. Clonal size and the V and J genes are those of that table, whereas D and trimming came from the DNA. This sample yields over 250,000 clones, of which approximately 85% are seen a single time; approximately 11% belongs to the top ten. This chain joins TRBV19 and TRBJ1-6; D gene unclear. Input material: peripheral blood. This receptor was obtained from a woman in her seventies with acute or convalescent COVID-19. The CDR3 spells CASSARGYNSPLHF. CDR3 bases: TGTGCCAGTAGCGCCCGGGGCTATAATTCACCCCTCCACTTT.